Presented here are 20 T cell receptor beta chains from one specimen sequenced in a study of early T cells in non-severe SARS-CoV-2 infection. Via MiXCR, TCRdb re-called the 5' RACE reads, giving one row per CDR3 protein. The repertoire holds roughly 46,000 distinct CDR3 sequences, with around 9.6% as singletons. Sequenced material: whole blood, taken at baseline. All receptors derive from an adult who was a healthcare worker with PCR-confirmed SARS-CoV-2 infection or an uninfected control (not recorded which).

This clonotype was counted at least ten times. CDR3 protein: CVTYQWAWTNTEAFF. For the CDR3, the DNA is TGTGTTACGTACCAGTGGGCGTGGACGAACACTGAAGCTTTCTTT. The chain carries TRBV7-2 and TRBJ1-1; D is unclear. The CDR3 has 15 residues. Germline-derived CDR1 and CDR2 are SGHTA and FQGNSA. Full variable domain (remainder filled in from reference TRBV7-2 and TRBJ1-1): GAGVSQSPSNKVTEKGKDVELRCDPISGHTALYWYRQSLGQGLEFLIYFQGNSAPDKSGLPSDRFSAERTGGSVSTLTIQRTQQEDSAVYLCVTYQWAWTNTEAFFGQGTRLTVV.

The rearrangement joins TRBV28 to TRBJ2-7; 14 bases align to TRBD2. The trim removed 6 bases at V and 5 bases at J, leaving 3 bases unmatched. CDR3 length: 14 residues. Germline values: CDR1 MDHEN, CDR2 SYDVKM. CDR3 protein: CASRPTSGRDEQYF. In DNA form, the CDR3 reads TGTGCCAGCAGACCGACTAGCGGGAGGGACGAGCAGTACTTC.

The chain employs TRBV9 and TRBJ2-2; D unclear. Germline CDR1 is SGDLS and CDR2 is YYNGEE. The CDR3 sequence is 13 residues long. Between the trimmed V and J ends, which lost 2 bases and 8 bases, there was a span of 10 bases. CDR3 sequence: CASSVLVTGELFF. CDR3 bases: TGTGCCAGCAGCGTCCTTGTTACTGGGGAGCTGTTTTTT.

This clonotype came up a few times. The chain has TRBV6-2 or TRBV6-3 and TRBJ1-1; D uncertain. Per the germline V gene, CDR1 is MNHEY and CDR2 is SVGEGT. Trimming stripped 6 bases from V and 6 bases from J, with 8 bases between. The CDR3 is made up of 11 amino acids. The chain's CDR3 is CASSHRAEAFF. The CDR3 DNA follows: TGTGCCAGCAGCCACAGAGCTGAAGCTTTCTTT.

V usage is TRBV7-9 and J usage is TRBJ2-3, with D tentatively TRBD1 (5 bases). Germline V CDR1 and CDR2: SEHNR, FQNEAQ (reference sequence). The CDR3 spans 13 residues. V was trimmed by 1 base and J by 3 bases, leaving 5 bases between them. CDR3 in amino acids: CASSLEGTDTQYF. The CDR3 bases are TGTGCCAGCAGCTTAGAGGGGACAGATACGCAGTATTTT.

A few counts support this clonotype. The V gene is TRBV2, the J gene TRBJ2-2; D is unclear. V lost 5 bases, J lost 6 bases, and 7 bases lay in between. The CDR3 is 12 residues long. Looked up from germline, CDR1 is SNHLY and CDR2 is FYNNEI. CDR3 DNA: TGTGCCAGCAGTCGGGTGCCCGGGGAGCTGTTTTTT. This codes for CASSRVPGELFF.

With regard to this clonotype: A much larger clone differs from this one at a single base, so this may be a read error. The rearrangement links TRBV20-1 to TRBJ1-3; D may be TRBD1 (6 bases). Germline CDR1 and CDR2: DFQATT and SNEGSKA (reference sequence). This CDR3 contains 13 residues. The DNA of the CDR3 is TGCAGTGCTAGAGATACAGGGAGAAACACCAGATATTTT. Its protein product is CSARDTGRNTRYF.

The DNA of the CDR3 is TGTGCCAGCAGTTTAGGATCGGTATCAGGGCCTCAGAACTATGGCTACACCTTC. Amino acids: CASSLGSVSGPQNYGYTF. The V gene is TRBV28, the J gene TRBJ1-2; tentative D call: TRBD1 (5 bases). CDR1 and CDR2 (germline): MDHEN, SYDVKM. The ends were cut back, 2 bases at V and 2 bases at J, with 21 bases in the middle. The CDR3 sequence is 18 residues long.

This clonotype has at least ten counts. The rearrangement uses TRBV9 and TRBJ1-1, with no clear D. Trimming removed 3 bases from V and 5 bases from J, with 11 bases in between. The CDR3 sequence is 13 residues long. Germline loops: CDR1 SGDLS, CDR2 YYNGEE. DNA of the CDR3: TGTGCCAGCAGCGCGTCGGTATTGACTGAAGCTTTCTTT. Amino acids: CASSASVLTEAFF.

This clonotype was observed a few times. The rearrangement links TRBV11-2 to TRBJ2-3; D is perhaps TRBD2 (6 bases). Germline CDR1 SGHAT, CDR2 FQNNGV. The CDR3 runs to 16 residues. V lost 2 bases, J lost 1 base, and 13 bases lay in between. The CDR3 nucleotides read TGTGCCAGCAGCTTATTTCGGCGGGGAGGCACAGATACGCAGTATTTT. Its translation is CASSLFRRGGTDTQYF.

The rearrangement links TRBV12-3 or TRBV12-4 to TRBJ2-1; 7 positions match TRBD1. Trimming at V came to 6 bases and at J to 4 bases, leaving 6 bases not matched to a gene. This CDR3 is 14 amino acids long. CDR3 amino acids: CASRLGQQYNEQFF. CDR3 DNA sequence: TGTGCCAGCAGACTGGGACAGCAATACAATGAGCAGTTCTTC.

The rearrangement uses TRBV2 and TRBJ1-4; possibly TRBD1 for D (5 bases). The CDR3 covers 13 residues. CDR1 is SNHLY and CDR2 is FYNNEI in the germline V gene. The germline V and J ends were trimmed by 3 bases and 6 bases, with 8 bases remaining between them. CDR3 sequence (DNA): TGTGCCAGCAGTGAGCAGGGTGATGAAAAACTGTTTTTT. Translation gives CASSEQGDEKLFF.

The chain is built from TRBV20-1 and TRBJ1-1, with a weak D call TRBD1 (6 bases). Germline CDR1 DFQATT, CDR2 SNEGSKA (reference sequence). V lost 6 bases and J lost 5, with 13 bases in between. This CDR3 comprises 12 residues. The CDR3 is CSAPGGGTEAFF. The CDR3 coding sequence is TGCAGTGCGCCCGGGGGCGGAACTGAAGCTTTCTTT.

This clonotype has ten or more counts. This chain joins TRBV29-1 and TRBJ2-5, with no clear D. Germline CDR1 reads SQVTM; CDR2 reads ANQGSEA. V lost 7 bases and J lost 3, with 6 bases in between. This CDR3 region has 10 residues. The CDR3, as DNA: TGCAGCGCCCGCGAAGAGACCCAGTACTTC. Translation: CSAREETQYF.

Ten or more counts support this clonotype. The CDR3 DNA sequence: TGCAGTGCTATCCCTTTAGAGACCCAGTACTTC. This encodes CSAIPLETQYF. V and J are TRBV20-1 and TRBJ2-5; D gene unclear. The CDR3 consists of 11 residues. V was clipped by 4 bases and J by 4 bases, with 7 bases between them. Germline loops: CDR1 DFQATT, CDR2 SNEGSKA (reference sequence).

The CDR3 sequence: CASSPGHRVNYEQYF. The DNA of the CDR3 is TGTGCCAGTAGTCCAGGGCATAGGGTAAACTACGAGCAGTACTTC. This rearrangement joins TRBV19 to TRBJ2-7, with D possibly being TRBD1 (5 bases). The CDR3 is made up of 15 amino acids. Germline V CDR1 and CDR2: LNHDA, SQIVND (reference sequence). V lost 5 bases and J lost 3, with 17 bases in between.

This clonotype was counted only a few times. The rearrangement links TRBV14 to TRBJ2-3, with D uncertain. Trimming left V 5 bases short and J 2 bases short, with 14 bases between. From germline, CDR1 is SGHDN and CDR2 FVKESK. The CDR3 length is 15 residues. The CDR3 coding sequence is TGTGCCAGCAGCAGGGCCGGCCCCCCCACAGATACGCAGTATTTT. Translated, it gives CASSRAGPPTDTQYF.

This clonotype was recorded a few times. The chain links TRBV12-3 or TRBV12-4 to TRBJ1-3; D not certain. Trimming left V 5 bases short and J 4 bases short, with 6 bases between. The CDR3 length is 12 residues. The CDR3, as DNA: TGTGCCAGCAGTCTCCAGGGAAACACCATATATTTT. Translated, it gives CASSLQGNTIYF.

The chain combines TRBV2 with TRBJ2-5, with a weak D call TRBD1 (6 bases). The CDR3 sequence is 13 residues long. Looked up from germline, CDR1 is SNHLY and CDR2 is FYNNEI. The germline V and J ends were trimmed by 7 bases and 0 bases, with 9 bases remaining between them. This CDR3 reads CASKRDNQETQYF. The CDR3 DNA is TGTGCCAGCAAACGGGACAACCAAGAGACCCAGTACTTC. The variable domain in full, completed from reference TRBV2 and TRBJ2-5, reads EPEVTQTPSHQVTQMGQEVILRCVPISNHLYFYWYRQILGQKVEFLVSFYNNEISEKSEIFDDQFSVERPDGSNFTLKIRSTKLEDSAMYFCASKRDNQETQYFGPGTRLLVL.

The chain uses TRBV20-1 and TRBJ2-2, with a possible D match to TRBD2 (7 bases). The CDR3 runs 14 residues. Germline CDR1 reads DFQATT; CDR2 reads SNEGSKA (reference sequence). The V and J ends lost 2 bases and 6 bases respectively, with 13 bases between them. The CDR3 DNA follows: TGCAGTGCTAGAACGGGGGGCGTCTCCGGGGAGCTGTTTTTT. Amino acid sequence: CSARTGGVSGELFF.